These 5 T cell receptor beta chains originate from one sample sequenced in a study of CD8 T cells in ankylosing spondylitis. TCRdb analysed the 5' RACE reads with MiXCR anew, one entry per CDR3 protein. The sample has about 250,000 distinct CDR3 sequences; about 10% are singletons. Sequenced sample: blood, either unsorted or a sorted T cell fraction (not recorded which). These receptors all stem from a male donor with ankylosing spondylitis or in good health (not recorded which).

This clonotype was seen at least ten times. This chain connects TRBV18 to TRBJ1-1; TRBD1 matches 8 bases. Germline V gene lookup returns CDR1 KGHSH and CDR2 LQKENI. V shed 4 bases and J 4 bases; nucleotides not matched to a gene: 11. The CDR3 has 16 amino acids. The CDR3 loop reads CASSQISTDRGTEAFF. CDR3 nucleotides: TGTGCCAGCTCACAAATATCGACCGACAGGGGCACTGAAGCTTTCTTT.

J is TRBJ1-3 and V is TRBV30; D unresolved. The germline V gene encodes CDR1 GTSNPN and CDR2 SVGIG (reference sequence). This CDR3 is built from 14 residues. Trimming shortened V by 1 base and J by 1 base, and 8 bases separated the two germline ends. CDR3 region: CAWSGYSSGNTIYF. CDR3 DNA: TGTGCCTGGAGTGGGTACTCTTCTGGAAACACCATATATTTT. The entire variable domain, with the rest obtained from reference TRBV30 and TRBJ1-3, is as follows: SQTIHQWPATLVQPVGSPLSLECTVEGTSNPNLYWYRQAAGRGLQLLFYSVGIGQISSEVPQNLSASRPQDRQFILSSKKLLLSDSGFYLCAWSGYSSGNTIYFGEGSWLTVV.

The table lists this clonotype with a few counts. The chain couples TRBV12-3 or TRBV12-4 to TRBJ2-7; D possibly uses TRBD1 or TRBD2 (5 bases each). Between the trimmed V and J ends, which lost 5 bases and 7 bases, there was a span of 15 bases. The CDR3 covers 13 residues. CDR3 nucleotides: TGTGCCAGCAGTCGAGGGACCCTCTGGGAGCAGTACTTC. It is translated as CASSRGTLWEQYF.

Concerning this clonotype: At one end the junction does not follow the germline gene, possibly because of a read error. The V call is TRBV5-1, the J call TRBJ2-3; D remains unclear. The CDR3 extends over 13 amino acids. Germline V gene lookup returns CDR1 SGHRS and CDR2 YFSETQ. The DNA of the CDR3 is TGCGCCAGCAGCTTGGCGCCCACAGCTACGCAGTATTTT. It codes for CASSLAPTATQYF. The full variable domain, with the rest looked up from reference TRBV5-1 and TRBJ2-3, is KAGVTQTPRYLIKTRGQQVTLSCSPISGHRSVSWYQQTPGQGLQFLFEYFSETQRNKGNFPGRFSGRQFSNSRSEMNVSTLELGDSALYLCASSLAPTATQYFGPGTRLTVL.

This clonotype turned up a few times. The rearrangement joins TRBV9 to TRBJ2-5, with 14 bases identical to TRBD2. There are 18 residues in the CDR3. Germline V CDR1 and CDR2: SGDLS, YYNGEE. Unmatched junction bases numbered 12, after V lost 4 bases and J lost 4 bases. CDR3 loop: CASSSSGTSGSLRETQYF. CDR3 in DNA: TGTGCCAGCAGCTCATCCGGGACTAGCGGGAGTCTTAGAGAGACCCAGTACTTC.